This TCR beta chain was recovered during a study of post-analysis software for immune sequencing data. The study, taken as a whole, reports: About five TRBV segments occurring more often in patients than controls included TRBV5-6, TRBV5-1 and TRBV20-1. The normalized Chao1 diversity of multiple sclerosis patients was significantly lower than that of controls.

The CDR3 totals 15 residues. Germline loops: CDR1 LGHNA, CDR2 YSLEER. This clonotype was observed a handful of times. Its antigen is currently unknown. Every TCR beta cDNA library bore unique molecular identifiers. From 1 to 10 million T cells, 400,000 to 650,000 cDNA molecules were obtained. TCRdb re-analysed the PCR reads in MiXCR, keeping a single row per CDR3 protein. The profile shows approximately 730,000 distinct CDR3 sequences, 40% to 55% of them singletons. This sequence joins TRBV4-3 and TRBJ2-4; TRBD1 matches 9 bases. The J call could be wrong; TRBJ2-7 is a better fit for the DNA end. The sequence was obtained from a girl aged 5-17 years with multiple sclerosis. The sequenced sample was blood. CDR3 coding DNA: TGCGCCAGCAGCCGATCCGGGACAGGGTTCTACGAGCAGTACTTC. Its translation is CASSRSGTGFYEQYF.